These 15 T cell receptor beta chains originate from one sample sequenced in a study of prognosis after radiotherapy for stage I lung cancer (dated by TCRdb to the early 2020s). Sequencing relied on an Illumina HiSeq 3000. Two rounds of multiplex PCR on genomic DNA were used to amplify the TCR beta CDR3 region. In the first PCR round, primers specific to each TRBV and TRBJ gene were used, and the primer sequences were filed in Chinese patent CN105087789A. The public reads were reanalyzed by TCRdb: fastp trimming at Q25, MiXCR alignment, in-frame beta chains only. CDR3 protein sequences are deduplicated, and each keeps its most common genes and DNA. This sample gives tens of thousands of distinct CDR3 sequences in total; roughly 43% of them show up just once. Roughly 30% of the sample is taken by the ten largest. The material sequenced was PBMCs, taken before or after stereotactic body radiation therapy (not recorded which). These TCRs come from a donor aged 50 or older with non-small cell lung cancer.

This clonotype was observed at least ten times. The chain uses TRBV6-1 and TRBJ1-5; D unclear. The CDR3 runs to 16 residues. Trimming removed 6 bases at V and 1 base at J, with 16 bases between. Germline V gene data show CDR1 as MNHNS and CDR2 as SASEGT. The CDR3 loop is CASSPAPMLSNQPQHF. In nucleotides, the CDR3 is TGTGCCAGCAGCCCTGCCCCGATGTTAAGCAATCAGCCCCAGCATTTT.

The sample holds many counts of this clonotype. The J gene is TRBJ2-2, the V gene TRBV24-1; tentative D call: TRBD1 (5 bases). V dropped 7 bases and J dropped 4 bases, with 15 bases sitting between them. Germline V gives CDR1 KGHDR, CDR2 SFDVKD. There are 15 residues in the CDR3. CDR3 in amino acids: CATRRRTPSTGELFF. The CDR3 region has the DNA TGTGCCACCAGACGCAGGACACCTTCCACCGGGGAGCTGTTTTTT.

This clonotype was observed a handful of times. The chain employs TRBV27 and TRBJ2-3; D is perhaps TRBD2 (5 bases). Germline V gene data show CDR1 as MNHEY and CDR2 as SMNVEV (reference sequence). The ends were cut back, 6 bases at V and 2 bases at J, with 15 bases in the middle. CDR3 size: 15 residues. The CDR3 sequence is CASSRDYSFTDTQYF. The CDR3 DNA reads as TGTGCCAGCAGCCGTGACTATTCTTTCACAGATACGCAGTATTTT.

The DNA for the CDR3 is TGCGACAGTAGCAGGGGGGGCGCAGGGCGGGATACGCAGTATTTT. Translating it yields CDSSRGGAGRDTQYF. The chain employs TRBV5-1 and TRBJ2-3, with D perhaps matching TRBD1 or TRBD2 (7 bases each). CDR1 and CDR2 from the germline V gene are SGHRS and YFSETQ. The CDR3 runs to 15 residues.

This clonotype was counted ten times or more. This chain connects TRBV18 to TRBJ2-4; 7 positions match TRBD1. V lost 3 bases to trimming and J lost 7 bases; unmatched junction nucleotides: 18. The CDR3 spans 18 residues. Per the germline V gene, CDR1 is KGHSH and CDR2 is LQKENI. DNA of the CDR3: TGTGCCAGCTCACCCTGGACAGGTGCCCTCGGATCACGGAACATTCAGTACTTC. Residues: CASSPWTGALGSRNIQYF.

This clonotype was counted many times. V and J are TRBV4-3 and TRBJ2-2; maybe TRBD2 (7 bases). Germline V gene sequence: CDR1 LGHNA, CDR2 YSLEER. The V and J ends lost 0 bases and 6 bases respectively, with 14 bases between them. CDR3 length equals 16 residues. This CDR3 reads CASSQDTGGPAGELFF. The CDR3, as DNA: TGCGCCAGCAGCCAAGATACCGGGGGGCCGGCCGGGGAGCTGTTTTTT.

The J gene is TRBJ1-1, the V gene TRBV2; D is unresolved. CDR3 size: 13 residues. V shed 7 bases and J shed 0 bases, with 9 bases lying between them. Germline V gene lookup returns CDR1 SNHLY and CDR2 FYNNEI. Here the CDR3 DNA reads TGTGCCAGCATTCGAGAGGTGAACACTGAAGCTTTCTTT. This translates into CASIREVNTEAFF.

This clonotype appeared many times. V gene TRBV7-3 combines with J gene TRBJ2-5, with no clear D. The V end lost 6 bases, the J end lost 0 bases, and 8 bases lay between the germline ends. Germline V gene data show CDR1 as SGHTA and CDR2 as FQGTGA. The CDR3 sequence is 13 residues long. CDR3 in DNA: TGTGCCAGCAGTTTAGGAAACCAAGAGACCCAGTACTTC. Its protein is CASSLGNQETQYF.

A note on this clonotype: No conserved phenylalanine or tryptophan is present at the end of the CDR3, so a read error is the likely explanation. The chain links TRBV4-1 to TRBJ1-1, with unresolved D. This CDR3 contains 14 residues. Germline V gene data show CDR1 as MGHRA and CDR2 as YSYEKL. The CDR3 DNA sequence: TGCGCCAGTAGCCAACGGTATCAGGTCACTGAAGCTTTCTCT. Encoded protein: CASSQRYQVTEAFS.

For this clonotype: This likely reflects a read error, since a far larger clone is one base away. The rearrangement joins TRBV6-8 to TRBJ2-3; D possibly corresponds to TRBD1 (5 bases). The V end was cut by 5 bases, the J end by 6 bases, with 15 bases between. This CDR3 is built from 14 residues. CDR1 and CDR2 from the germline V gene are MNHGY and SAAAGT. CDR3 sequence reads: CASSKDIPRDTQYF. The CDR3 bases are TGTGCCAGCAGTAAGGACATCCCACGGGATACGCAGTATTTT.

By share, this clonotype ranks as medium-sized. This chain links TRBV27 with TRBJ1-2, with TRBD1 identical over 9 bases. Germline lookup yields CDR1 MNHEY and CDR2 SMNVEV (reference sequence). The CDR3 loop spans 13 amino acids. The J segment lost 8 bases and the V segment lost 5 bases, leaving 6 bases of the junction unmatched. The CDR3 loop reads CASSLRGTGGYTF. The CDR3 nucleotides read TGTGCCAGCAGTCTAAGGGGGACAGGGGGCTACACCTTC.

This clonotype was seen at least ten times. The chain links TRBV29-1 to TRBJ1-2; possible D gene TRBD1, 6 bases. CDR1 SQVTM and CDR2 ANQGSEA come from the germline V gene. Deletions cut 3 bases from V and 4 bases from J, with 9 bases between. The CDR3 runs 12 residues. This chain's CDR3 is CSVEGAIYGYTF. The CDR3 DNA reads TGCAGCGTTGAGGGGGCGATCTATGGCTACACCTTC. Full variable domain (missing parts from reference TRBV29-1 and TRBJ1-2): SAVISQKPSRDICQRGTSLTIQCQVDSQVTMMFWYRQQPGQSLTLIATANQGSEATYESGFVIDKFPISRPNLTFSTLTVSNMSPEDSSIYLCSVEGAIYGYTFGSGTRLTVV.

This clonotype was counted at least ten times. V gene TRBV5-6 combines with J gene TRBJ1-5; D possibly corresponds to TRBD1 (5 bases). Trimming stripped 3 bases from V and 10 bases from J, with 11 bases between. The CDR3 consists of 12 residues. Germline V gene data show CDR1 as SGHDT and CDR2 as YYEEEE. CDR3: CASSYGDEPQHF. The CDR3 DNA reads as TGTGCCAGCAGCTACGGGGACGAACCCCAGCATTTT.

The chain couples TRBV12-5 to TRBJ2-5; D not certain. Germline V CDR1 and CDR2: LGHNT, FRNRAP. The CDR3 consists of 15 residues. Deletions cut 5 bases from V and 5 bases from J, with 18 bases between. The CDR3 coding sequence is TGTGCTAGTGGTCTGACCGGTCTTTGGTGGGAGACCCAGTACTTC. It translates to CASGLTGLWWETQYF.

The gene calls are TRBV12-3 or TRBV12-4 and TRBJ2-7; D may be TRBD2 (6 bases). The CDR3 sequence is 13 residues long. V was shortened by 2 bases and J by 5 bases, with 10 bases between the two germline ends. The CDR3 reads CASSLREVDEQYF. CDR3 nucleotides: TGTGCCAGCAGTTTAAGGGAGGTCGACGAGCAGTACTTC.